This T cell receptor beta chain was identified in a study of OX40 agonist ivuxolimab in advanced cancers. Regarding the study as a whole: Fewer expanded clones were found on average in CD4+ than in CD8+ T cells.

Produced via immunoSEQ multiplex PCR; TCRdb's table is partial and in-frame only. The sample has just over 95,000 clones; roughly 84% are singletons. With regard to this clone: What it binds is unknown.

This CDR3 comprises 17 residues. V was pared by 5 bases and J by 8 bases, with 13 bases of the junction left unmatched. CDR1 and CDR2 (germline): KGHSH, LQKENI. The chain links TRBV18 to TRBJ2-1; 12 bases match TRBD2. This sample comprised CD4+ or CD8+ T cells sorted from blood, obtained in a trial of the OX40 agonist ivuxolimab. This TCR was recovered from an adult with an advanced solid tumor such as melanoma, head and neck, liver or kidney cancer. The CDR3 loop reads CASSEQVPGLAGHEQFF. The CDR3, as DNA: TGTGCCAGCTCAGAGCAGGTTCCGGGACTAGCGGGTCATGAGCAGTTCTTC.